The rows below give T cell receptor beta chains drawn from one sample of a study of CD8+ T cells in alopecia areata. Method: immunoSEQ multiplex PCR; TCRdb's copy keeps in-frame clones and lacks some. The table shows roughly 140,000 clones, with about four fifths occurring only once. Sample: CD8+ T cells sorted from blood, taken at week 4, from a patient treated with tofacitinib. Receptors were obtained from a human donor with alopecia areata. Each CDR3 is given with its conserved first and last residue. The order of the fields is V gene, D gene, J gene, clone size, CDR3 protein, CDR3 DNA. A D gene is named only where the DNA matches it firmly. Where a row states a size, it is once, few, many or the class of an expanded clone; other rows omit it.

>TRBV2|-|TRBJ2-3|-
CASTPRVLSTDTQYF
TGTGCCAGCACCCCGCGGGTTCTTAGCACAGATACGCAGTATTTT
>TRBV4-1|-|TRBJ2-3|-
CASSQDLRAGTQYF
TGCGCCAGCAGCCAAGACCTCAGGGCGGGCACGCAGTATTTT
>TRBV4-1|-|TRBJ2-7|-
CASSQTGGYEQYF
TGCGCCAGCAGCCAAACCGGGGGCTACGAGCAGTACTTC
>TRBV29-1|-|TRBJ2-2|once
CSVEARTPANTGELFF
TGCAGCGTTGAGGCTCGGACTCCGGCTAACACCGGGGAGCTGTTTTTT
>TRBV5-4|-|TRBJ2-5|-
CASSVVGASETQYF
TGTGCCAGCAGCGTAGTGGGGGCTTCGGAGACCCAGTACTTC
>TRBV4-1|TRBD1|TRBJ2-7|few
CASSQSGTGAYEQYF
TGCGCCAGCAGCCAATCTGGGACAGGGGCGTACGAGCAGTACTTC
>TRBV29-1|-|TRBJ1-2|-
CSVVGGGGYTF
TGCAGCGTTGTGGGGGGCGGTGGCTACACCTTC
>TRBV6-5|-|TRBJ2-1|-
CASRIGYEQFF
TGTGCCAGCCGGATTGGATATGAGCAGTTCTTC
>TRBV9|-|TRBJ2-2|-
CASSLNTGELFF
TGTGCCAGCAGTCTAAACACCGGGGAGCTGTTTTTT
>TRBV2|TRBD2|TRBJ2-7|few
CASSAFSASGGSYEQYF
TGTGCCAGCAGTGCATTCTCGGCTAGCGGGGGCTCCTACGAGCAGTACTTC
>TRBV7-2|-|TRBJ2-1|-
CASSPEMGHNEQFF
TGTGCCAGCAGCCCCGAAATGGGGCACAATGAGCAGTTCTTC
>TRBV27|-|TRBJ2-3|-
CASSLSSGYTDTQYF
TGTGCCAGCAGTTTATCTTCCGGTTACACAGATACGCAGTATTTT
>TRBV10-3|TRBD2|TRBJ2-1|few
CASTSGGTANEQFF
TGTGCCAGTACTAGCGGGGGCACGGCAAATGAGCAGTTCTTC
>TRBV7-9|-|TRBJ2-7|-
CASSQPMAGPPYEQYF
TGTGCCAGCAGCCAACCCATGGCGGGGCCTCCCTACGAGCAGTACTTC
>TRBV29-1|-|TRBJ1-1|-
CSVAVTEAFF
TGCAGCGTCGCCGTGACTGAAGCTTTCTTT
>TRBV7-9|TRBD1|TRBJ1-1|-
CASSPTGEVYGNTEAFF
TGTGCCAGCAGCCCGACAGGGGAGGTTTATGGGAACACTGAAGCTTTCTTT
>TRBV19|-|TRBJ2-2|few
CASSEAGWYTGELFF
TGTGCCAGTAGTGAGGCAGGGTGGTACACCGGGGAGCTGTTTTTT
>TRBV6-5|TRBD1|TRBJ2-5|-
CASSFGTGLETQYF
TGTGCCAGCAGTTTCGGGACAGGGCTGGAGACCCAGTACTTC
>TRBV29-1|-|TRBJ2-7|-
CSVVESSYEQYF
TGCAGCGTTGTGGAGAGCTCCTACGAGCAGTACTTC
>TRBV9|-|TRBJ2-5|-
CASSGWAGQETQYF
TGTGCCAGCAGCGGGTGGGCAGGCCAAGAGACCCAGTACTTC
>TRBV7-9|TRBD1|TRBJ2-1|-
CASSAGGSEQFF
TGTGCCAGCAGCGCAGGGGGATCTGAGCAGTTCTTC
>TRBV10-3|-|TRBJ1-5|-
CAISEGRESNQPQHF
TGTGCCATCAGTGAAGGCAGGGAAAGCAATCAGCCCCAGCATTTT
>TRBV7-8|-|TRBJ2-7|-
CASSVDRSYEQYF
TGTGCCAGCAGCGTGGACAGATCCTACGAGCAGTACTTC
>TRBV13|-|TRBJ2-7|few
CASSLEGRPYEQYF
TGTGCCAGCAGCTTAGAAGGACGGCCCTACGAGCAGTACTTC
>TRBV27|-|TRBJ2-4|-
CASSLIGGQAKNIQYF
TGTGCCAGCAGCCTAATCGGGGGCCAAGCCAAAAACATTCAGTACTTC
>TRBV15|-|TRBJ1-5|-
CATSRGRQPNQPQHF
TGTGCCACCAGCAGAGGTCGGCAGCCCAATCAGCCCCAGCATTTT
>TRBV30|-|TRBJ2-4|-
CAWSVYPKNIQYF
TGTGCCTGGAGTGTATACCCCAAAAACATTCAGTACTTC
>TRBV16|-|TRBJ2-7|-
CASSQPGGSEQYF
TGTGCCAGCAGCCAACCCGGGGGTAGCGAGCAGTACTTC
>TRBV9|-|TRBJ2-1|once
CASSPPPEHAVYNEQFF
TGTGCCAGCAGCCCTCCACCAGAGCATGCAGTCTACAATGAGCAGTTCTTC
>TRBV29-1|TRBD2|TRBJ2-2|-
CSVAGGTGELFF
TGCAGCGTTGCGGGGGGCACCGGGGAGCTGTTTTTT
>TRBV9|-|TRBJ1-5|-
CASSVDAENQPQHF
TGTGCCAGCAGCGTAGATGCAGAGAATCAGCCCCAGCATTTT
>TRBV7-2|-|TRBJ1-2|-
CASSLAGEHGYTF
TGTGCCAGCAGCTTAGCCGGGGAGCATGGCTACACCTTC
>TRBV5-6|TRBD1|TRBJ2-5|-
CASSKRITGAPEETQYF
TGTGCCAGCAGCAAGAGAATAACAGGGGCCCCTGAAGAGACCCAGTACTTC